The entry that follows covers one T cell receptor beta chain sequence. The antigen remains unidentified. CDR3 length: 13 amino acids. Germline CDR1 DFQATT, CDR2 SNEGSKA (reference sequence). The data stem from a study of blood T cells in healthy people across ages. Study outcomes and limitations: More naive CD4+ cells and higher diversity marked long-lived donors relative to aged donors. Without sorted subsets, naive and antigen-experienced compartments could not be conclusively compared. Age brought a roughly linear fall in TCR beta diversity measured per million T cells.

Then a second PCR, running roughly 6 to 11 cycles, was carried out with a sample-barcoded 5' primer and a J-beta primer mix. TCRdb reprocessed the 5' RACE reads via MiXCR and lists one record per CDR3 protein. Of over 700,000 distinct CDR3 sequences in the sample, roughly 50% are singletons; the top ten hold roughly 40%. The origin of this receptor is an elderly man in good health. The sequenced sample was blood. V is TRBV20-1 and J is TRBJ2-5; D might be TRBD1 (6 bases). The DNA end lines up better with TRBJ2-7; the J call may be wrong. CDR3 loop: CSARVGQTYEQYF. DNA of the CDR3: TGCAGTGCTAGAGTAGGACAGACCTACGAGCAGTACTTC.